This TCR beta chain was recorded in a study of cytomegalovirus exposure and HLA in healthy donors. Study conclusions and caveats: Reportedly, cytomegalovirus status was diagnosed with high sensitivity and specificity.

Produced via immunoSEQ multiplex PCR; TCRdb's table is partial and in-frame only. Of around 300,000 clones listed, around 87% are singletons. This CDR3 has 13 residues. The germline V gene encodes CDR1 SGHNT and CDR2 YYREEE (reference sequence). The V end lost 4 bases, the J end lost 4 bases, and 11 bases lay between the germline ends. This clone was seen just once. Its antigen is as yet unknown. The chain carries TRBV5-4 and TRBJ2-5; no firm D call. The source material was PBMCs. The source is a woman under 40 in good health and CMV-seropositive. The CDR3 loop is CASSTRTGETQYF. DNA of the CDR3: TGTGCCAGCAGCACGCGGACCGGAGAGACCCAGTACTTC.